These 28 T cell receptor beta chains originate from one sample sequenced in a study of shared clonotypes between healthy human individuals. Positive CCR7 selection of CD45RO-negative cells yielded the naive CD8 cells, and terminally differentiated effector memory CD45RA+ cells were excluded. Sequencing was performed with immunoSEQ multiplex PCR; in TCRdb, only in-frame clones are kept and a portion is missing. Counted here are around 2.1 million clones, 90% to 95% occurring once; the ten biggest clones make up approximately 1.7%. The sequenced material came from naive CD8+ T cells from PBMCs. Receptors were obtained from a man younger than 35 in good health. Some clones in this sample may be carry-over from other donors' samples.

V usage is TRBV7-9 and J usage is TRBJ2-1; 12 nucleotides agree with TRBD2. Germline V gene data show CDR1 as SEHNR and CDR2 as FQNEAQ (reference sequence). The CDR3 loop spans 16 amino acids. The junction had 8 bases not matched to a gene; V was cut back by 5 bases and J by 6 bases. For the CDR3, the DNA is TGTGCCAGCAGCGAGCCTCGGACTAGCGGGACCAATGAGCAGTTCTTC. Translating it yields CASSEPRTSGTNEQFF.

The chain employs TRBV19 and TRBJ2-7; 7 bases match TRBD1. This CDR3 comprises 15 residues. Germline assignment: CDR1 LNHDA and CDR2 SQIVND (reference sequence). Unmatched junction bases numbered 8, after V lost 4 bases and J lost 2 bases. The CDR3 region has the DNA TGTGCCAGTAGTACCCTCGGACAGGCCGCCTACGAGCAGTACTTC. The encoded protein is CASSTLGQAAYEQYF.

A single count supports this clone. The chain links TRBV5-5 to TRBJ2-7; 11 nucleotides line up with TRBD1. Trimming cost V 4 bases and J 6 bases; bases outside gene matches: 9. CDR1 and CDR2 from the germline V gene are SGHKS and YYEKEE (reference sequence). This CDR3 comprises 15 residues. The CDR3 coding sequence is TGTGCCAGCAGCGTAGCCGGGACAGGGGGTTTCGAGCAGTACTTC. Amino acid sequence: CASSVAGTGGFEQYF. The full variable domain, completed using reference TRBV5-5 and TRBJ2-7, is DAGVTQSPTHLIKTRGQQVTLRCSPISGHKSVSWYQQVLGQGPQFIFQYYEKEERGRGNFPDRFSARQFPNYSSELNVNALLLGDSALYLCASSVAGTGGFEQYFGPGTRLTVT.

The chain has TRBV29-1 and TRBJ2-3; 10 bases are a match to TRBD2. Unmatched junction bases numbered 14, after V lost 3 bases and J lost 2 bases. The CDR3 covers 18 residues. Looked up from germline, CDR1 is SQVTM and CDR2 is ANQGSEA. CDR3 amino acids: CSVEQVDLLAGYTDTQYF. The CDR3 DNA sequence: TGCAGCGTTGAGCAGGTCGACTTACTAGCGGGATACACAGATACGCAGTATTTT.

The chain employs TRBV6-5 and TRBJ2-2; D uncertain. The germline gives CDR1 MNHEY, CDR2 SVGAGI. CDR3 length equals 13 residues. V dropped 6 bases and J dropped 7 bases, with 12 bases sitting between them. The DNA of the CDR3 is TGTGCCAGCAGGGCCACCGGAATCGGGGAGCTGTTTTTT. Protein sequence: CASRATGIGELFF.

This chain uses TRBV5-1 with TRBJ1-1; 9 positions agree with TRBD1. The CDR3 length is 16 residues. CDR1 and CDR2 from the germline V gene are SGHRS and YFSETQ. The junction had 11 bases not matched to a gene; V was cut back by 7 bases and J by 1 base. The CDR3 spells CASELGPGQGNTEAFF. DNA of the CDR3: TGCGCCAGCGAACTCGGGCCGGGACAGGGGAACACTGAAGCTTTCTTT.

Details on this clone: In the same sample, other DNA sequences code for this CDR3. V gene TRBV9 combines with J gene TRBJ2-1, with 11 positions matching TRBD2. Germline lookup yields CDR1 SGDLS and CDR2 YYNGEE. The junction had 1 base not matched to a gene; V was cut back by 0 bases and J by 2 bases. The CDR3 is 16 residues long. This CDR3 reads CASSVVAGGPYNEQFF. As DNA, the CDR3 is TGTGCCAGCAGCGTAGTAGCGGGAGGGCCCTACAATGAGCAGTTCTTC.

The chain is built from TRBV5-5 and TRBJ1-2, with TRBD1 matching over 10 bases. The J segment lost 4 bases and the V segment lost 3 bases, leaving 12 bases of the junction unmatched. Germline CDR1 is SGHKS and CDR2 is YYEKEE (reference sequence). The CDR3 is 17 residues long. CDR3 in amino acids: CASSSAPGTGDLYGYTF. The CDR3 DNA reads TGTGCCAGCAGCTCCGCCCCCGGGACAGGGGATCTCTATGGCTACACCTTC.

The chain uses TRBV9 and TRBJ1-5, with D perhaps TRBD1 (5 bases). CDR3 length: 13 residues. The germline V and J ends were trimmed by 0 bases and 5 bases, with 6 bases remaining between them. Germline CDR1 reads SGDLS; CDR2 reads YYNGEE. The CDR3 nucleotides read TGTGCCAGCAGCGTAGGGGGCCATCAGCCCCAGCATTTT. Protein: CASSVGGHQPQHF.

The CDR3 DNA reads as TGTGCCAGTAGTGCCGGCAATGAGCAGTTCTTC. This encodes CASSAGNEQFF. This sequence joins TRBV19 and TRBJ2-1; D gene uncertain. The CDR3 has 11 amino acids. CDR1 and CDR2 from the germline V gene are LNHDA and SQIVND (reference sequence). The V end was cut by 5 bases, the J end by 6 bases, with 5 bases between.

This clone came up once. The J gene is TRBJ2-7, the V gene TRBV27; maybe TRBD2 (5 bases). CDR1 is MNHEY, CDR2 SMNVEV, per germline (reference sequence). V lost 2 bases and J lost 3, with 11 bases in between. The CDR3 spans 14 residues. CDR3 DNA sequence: TGTGCCAGCAGTTTAGGGTCGGCGGGCTACGAGCAGTACTTC. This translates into CASSLGSAGYEQYF.

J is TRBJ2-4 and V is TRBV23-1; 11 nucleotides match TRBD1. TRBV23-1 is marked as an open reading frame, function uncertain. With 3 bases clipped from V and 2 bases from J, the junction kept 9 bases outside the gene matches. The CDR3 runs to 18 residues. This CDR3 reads CASSHGRTGGFPKNIQYF. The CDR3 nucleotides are TGCGCCAGCAGTCATGGGAGGACAGGGGGCTTTCCCAAAAACATTCAGTACTTC.

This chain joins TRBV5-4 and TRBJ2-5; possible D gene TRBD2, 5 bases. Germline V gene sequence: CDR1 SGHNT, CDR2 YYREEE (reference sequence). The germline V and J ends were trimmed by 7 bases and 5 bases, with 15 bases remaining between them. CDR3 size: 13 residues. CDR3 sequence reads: CASATGSRETQYF. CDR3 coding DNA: TGTGCCAGCGCAACGGGGAGTAGGGAGACCCAGTACTTC.

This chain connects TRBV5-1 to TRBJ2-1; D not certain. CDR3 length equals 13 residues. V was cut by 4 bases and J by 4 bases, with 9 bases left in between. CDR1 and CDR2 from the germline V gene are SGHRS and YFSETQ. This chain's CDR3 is CASSDTQYNEQFF. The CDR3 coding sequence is TGCGCCAGCAGCGACACACAGTACAATGAGCAGTTCTTC.

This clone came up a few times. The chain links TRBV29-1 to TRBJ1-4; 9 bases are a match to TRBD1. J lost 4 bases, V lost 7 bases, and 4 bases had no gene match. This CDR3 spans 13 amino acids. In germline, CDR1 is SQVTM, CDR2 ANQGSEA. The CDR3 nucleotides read TGCAGCGCTGGGGGACAGGGTAATGAAAAACTGTTTTTT. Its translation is CSAGGQGNEKLFF.

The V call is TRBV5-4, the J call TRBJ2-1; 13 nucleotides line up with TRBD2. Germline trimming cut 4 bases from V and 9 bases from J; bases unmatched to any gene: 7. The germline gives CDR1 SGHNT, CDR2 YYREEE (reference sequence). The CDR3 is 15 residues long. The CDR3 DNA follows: TGTGCCAGCAGCGCAGGACTAGCGGGAGTATTTGAGCAGTTCTTC. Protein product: CASSAGLAGVFEQFF.

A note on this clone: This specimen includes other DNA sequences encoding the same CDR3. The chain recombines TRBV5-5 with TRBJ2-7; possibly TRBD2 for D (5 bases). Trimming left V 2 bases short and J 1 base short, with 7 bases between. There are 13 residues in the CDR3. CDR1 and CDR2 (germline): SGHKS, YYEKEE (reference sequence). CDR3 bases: TGTGCCAGCAGCTTAGAGGGTTCCTACGAGCAGTACTTC. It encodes CASSLEGSYEQYF. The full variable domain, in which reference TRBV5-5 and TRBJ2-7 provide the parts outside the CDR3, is DAGVTQSPTHLIKTRGQQVTLRCSPISGHKSVSWYQQVLGQGPQFIFQYYEKEERGRGNFPDRFSARQFPNYSSELNVNALLLGDSALYLCASSLEGSYEQYFGPGTRLTVT.

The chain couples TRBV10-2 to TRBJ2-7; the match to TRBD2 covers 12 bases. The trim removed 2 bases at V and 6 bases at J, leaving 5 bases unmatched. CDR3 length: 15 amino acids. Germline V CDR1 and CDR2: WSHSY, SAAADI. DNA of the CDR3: TGCGCCAGCAGTGAGCTGACTAGCGGGAGTTCCGAGCAGTACTTC. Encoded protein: CASSELTSGSSEQYF.

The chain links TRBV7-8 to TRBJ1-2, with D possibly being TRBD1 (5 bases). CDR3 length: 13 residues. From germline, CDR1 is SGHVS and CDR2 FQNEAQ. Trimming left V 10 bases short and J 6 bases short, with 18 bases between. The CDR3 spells CATRNEGHHGYTF. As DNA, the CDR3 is TGTGCCACCAGAAACGAGGGGCATCATGGCTACACCTTC.

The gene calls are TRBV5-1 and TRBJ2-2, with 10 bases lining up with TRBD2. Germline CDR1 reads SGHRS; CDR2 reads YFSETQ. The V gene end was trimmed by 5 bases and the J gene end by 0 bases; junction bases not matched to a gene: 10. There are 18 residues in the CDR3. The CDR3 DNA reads TGCGCCAGCAGGTCCTCAATAGCGGGAGGATCGAACACCGGGGAGCTGTTTTTT. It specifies CASRSSIAGGSNTGELFF.

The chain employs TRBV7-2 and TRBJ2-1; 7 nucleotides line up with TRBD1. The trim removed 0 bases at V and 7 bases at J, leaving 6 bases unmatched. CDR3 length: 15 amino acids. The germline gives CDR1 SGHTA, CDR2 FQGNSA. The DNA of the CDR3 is TGTGCCAGCAGCTTAGCGGGACAGACCTTTAATGAGCAGTTCTTC. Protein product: CASSLAGQTFNEQFF.

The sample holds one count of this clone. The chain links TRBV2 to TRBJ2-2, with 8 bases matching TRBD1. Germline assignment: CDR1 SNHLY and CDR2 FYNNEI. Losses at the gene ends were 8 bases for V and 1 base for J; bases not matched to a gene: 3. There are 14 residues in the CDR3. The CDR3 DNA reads TGTGCCAGCGCGGGGACAGGGAACACCGGGGAGCTGTTTTTT. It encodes CASAGTGNTGELFF.

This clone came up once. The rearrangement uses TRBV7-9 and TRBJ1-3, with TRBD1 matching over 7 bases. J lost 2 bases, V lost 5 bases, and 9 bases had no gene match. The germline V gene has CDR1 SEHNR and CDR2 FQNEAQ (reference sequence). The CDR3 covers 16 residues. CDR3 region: CASSPPTGRTGNTIYF. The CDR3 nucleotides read TGTGCCAGCAGCCCACCGACAGGGAGAACTGGAAACACCATATATTTT. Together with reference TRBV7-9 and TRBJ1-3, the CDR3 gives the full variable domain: DTGVSQNPRHKITKRGQNVTFRCDPISEHNRLYWYRQTLGQGPEFLTYFQNEAQLEKSRLLSDRFSAERPKGSFSTLEIQRTEQGDSAMYLCASSPPTGRTGNTIYFGEGSWLTVV.

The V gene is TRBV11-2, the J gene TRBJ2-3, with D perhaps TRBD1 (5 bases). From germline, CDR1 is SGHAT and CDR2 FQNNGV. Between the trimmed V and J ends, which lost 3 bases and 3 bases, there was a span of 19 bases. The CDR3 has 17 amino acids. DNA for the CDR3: TGTGCCAGCAGCTTTTCGACAGTCGCGTTTCGGACAGATACGCAGTATTTT. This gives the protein CASSFSTVAFRTDTQYF.

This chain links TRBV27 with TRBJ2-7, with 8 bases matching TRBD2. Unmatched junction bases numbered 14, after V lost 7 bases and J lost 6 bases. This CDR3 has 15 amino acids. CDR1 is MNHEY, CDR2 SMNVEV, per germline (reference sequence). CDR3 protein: CASNPSSGSTLEQYF. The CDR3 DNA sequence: TGTGCCAGCAATCCCTCTAGCGGGTCTACGCTCGAGCAGTACTTC.

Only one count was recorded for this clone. In DNA form, the CDR3 reads TGTGCCTCCACTAGCAGCTGGAACGAGCAGTACTTC. It is translated as CASTSSWNEQYF. The rearrangement uses TRBV2 and TRBJ2-7, with a tentative D call TRBD2 (6 bases). The germline CDR1 and CDR2 sequences are SNHLY and FYNNEI. V was trimmed by 11 bases and J by 5 bases, leaving 16 bases between them. The CDR3 is 12 residues long.

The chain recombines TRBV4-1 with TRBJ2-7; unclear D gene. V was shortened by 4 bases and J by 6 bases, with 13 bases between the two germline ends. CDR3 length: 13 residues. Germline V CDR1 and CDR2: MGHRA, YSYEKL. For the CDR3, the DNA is TGCGCCAGCAGCCCTCTCCCTTTTGGCGAGCAGTACTTC. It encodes CASSPLPFGEQYF.

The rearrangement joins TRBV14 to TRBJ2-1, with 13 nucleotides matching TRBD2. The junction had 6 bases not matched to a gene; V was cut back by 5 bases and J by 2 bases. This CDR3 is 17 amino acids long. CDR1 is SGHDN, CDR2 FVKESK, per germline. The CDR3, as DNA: TGTGCCAGCAGCGAAAAGGGACTAGCGGGGACCTACAATGAGCAGTTCTTC. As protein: CASSEKGLAGTYNEQFF.